Listed here is a single T cell receptor (beta chain). The sample belongs to a study of cytomegalovirus exposure and HLA in healthy donors. The CDR3 consists of 18 residues. V was clipped by 3 bases and J by 0 bases; unmatched bases: 11. Per germline, CDR1 MDHEN and CDR2 SYDVKM. Amplification used 60 Vbeta primers and 13 Jbeta primers. Repertoires were generated with immunoSEQ multiplex PCR, while TCRdb's copy carries only in-frame clones and drops some. The table has around 95,000 clones, around four fifths seen once. Donors consisted of healthy bone marrow donors. V gene TRBV28 combines with J gene TRBJ2-1; 7 bases agree with TRBD1. Specimen: PBMCs. The origin of this receptor is a man younger than 40 in good health and CMV-seropositive. CDR3 DNA: TGTGCCAGCAGTTTGTTAAAGGGGGCCGCCCGCTCCTACAATGAGCAGTTCTTC. Its protein product is CASSLLKGAARSYNEQFF.